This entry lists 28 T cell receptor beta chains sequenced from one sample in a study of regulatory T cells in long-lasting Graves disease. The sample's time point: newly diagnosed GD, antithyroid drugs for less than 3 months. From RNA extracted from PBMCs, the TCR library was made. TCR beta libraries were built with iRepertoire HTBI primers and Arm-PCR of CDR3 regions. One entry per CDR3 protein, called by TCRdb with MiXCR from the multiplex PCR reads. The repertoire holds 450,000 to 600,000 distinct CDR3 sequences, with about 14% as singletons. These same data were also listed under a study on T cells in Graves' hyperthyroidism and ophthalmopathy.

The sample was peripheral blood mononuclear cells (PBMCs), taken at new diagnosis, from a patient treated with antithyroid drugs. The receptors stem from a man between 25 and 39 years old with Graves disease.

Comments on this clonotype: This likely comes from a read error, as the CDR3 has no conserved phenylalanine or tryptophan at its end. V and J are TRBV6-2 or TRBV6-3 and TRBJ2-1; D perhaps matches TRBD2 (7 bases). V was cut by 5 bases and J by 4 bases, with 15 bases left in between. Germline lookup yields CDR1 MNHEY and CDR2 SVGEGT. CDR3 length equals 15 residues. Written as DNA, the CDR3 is TGTGCCAGCAGTGACACAGCGGGGACATACAATGAGCAGTTCCTC. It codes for CASSDTAGTYNEQFL.

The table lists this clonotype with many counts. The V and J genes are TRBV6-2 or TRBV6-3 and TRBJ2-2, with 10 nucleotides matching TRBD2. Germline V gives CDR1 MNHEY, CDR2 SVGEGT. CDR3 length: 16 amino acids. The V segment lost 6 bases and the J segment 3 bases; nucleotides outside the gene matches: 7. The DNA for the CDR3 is TGTGCCAGCAGCTCCGGGACTAGCGCAGACACCGGGGAGCTGTTTTTT. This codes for CASSSGTSADTGELFF.

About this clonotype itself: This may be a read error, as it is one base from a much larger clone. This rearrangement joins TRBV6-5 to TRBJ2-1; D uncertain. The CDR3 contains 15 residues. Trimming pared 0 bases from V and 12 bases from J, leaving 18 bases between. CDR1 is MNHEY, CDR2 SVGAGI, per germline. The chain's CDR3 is CASSYSRSPSSGQFF. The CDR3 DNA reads TGTGCCAGCAGTTACTCTAGATCACCCTCGAGTGGGCAGTTCTTC.

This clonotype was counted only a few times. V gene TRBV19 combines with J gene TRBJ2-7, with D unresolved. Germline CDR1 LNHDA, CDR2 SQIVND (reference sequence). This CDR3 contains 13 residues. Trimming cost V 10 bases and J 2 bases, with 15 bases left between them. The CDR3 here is CATPLACTYEQYF. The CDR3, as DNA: TGTGCCACCCCTTTGGCCTGTACCTACGAGCAGTACTTC.

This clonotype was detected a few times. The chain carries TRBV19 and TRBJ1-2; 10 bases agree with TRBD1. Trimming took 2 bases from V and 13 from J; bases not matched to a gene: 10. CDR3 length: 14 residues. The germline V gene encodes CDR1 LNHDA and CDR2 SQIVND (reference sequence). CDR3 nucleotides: TGTGCCAGTAGTATAATGGACAGGGGGATTATCGGCACCTTC. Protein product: CASSIMDRGIIGTF.

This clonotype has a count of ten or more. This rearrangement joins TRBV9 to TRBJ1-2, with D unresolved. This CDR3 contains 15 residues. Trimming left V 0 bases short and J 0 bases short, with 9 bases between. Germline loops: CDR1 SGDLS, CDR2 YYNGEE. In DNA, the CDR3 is TGTGCCAGCAGCGTAGGAGACGTCCCTAACTATGGCTACACCTTC. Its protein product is CASSVGDVPNYGYTF. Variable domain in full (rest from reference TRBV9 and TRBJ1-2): DSGVTQTPKHLITATGQRVTLRCSPRSGDLSVYWYQQSLDQGLQFLIQYYNGEERAKGNILERFSAQQFPDLHSELNLSSLELGDSALYFCASSVGDVPNYGYTFGSGTRLTVV.

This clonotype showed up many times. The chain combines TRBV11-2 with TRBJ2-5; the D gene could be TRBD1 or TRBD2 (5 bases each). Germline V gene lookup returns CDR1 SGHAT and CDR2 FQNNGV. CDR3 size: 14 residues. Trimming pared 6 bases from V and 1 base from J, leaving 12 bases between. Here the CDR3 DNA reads TGTGCCAGCAGAAGCGGACACTTCCAAGAGACCCAGTACTTC. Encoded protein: CASRSGHFQETQYF.

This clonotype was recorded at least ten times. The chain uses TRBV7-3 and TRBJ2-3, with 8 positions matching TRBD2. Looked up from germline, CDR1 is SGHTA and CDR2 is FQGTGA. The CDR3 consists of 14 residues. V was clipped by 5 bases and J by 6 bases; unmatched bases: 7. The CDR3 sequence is CASSQGTSMDTQYF. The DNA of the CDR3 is TGTGCCAGCAGCCAAGGGACTAGTATGGATACGCAGTATTTT.

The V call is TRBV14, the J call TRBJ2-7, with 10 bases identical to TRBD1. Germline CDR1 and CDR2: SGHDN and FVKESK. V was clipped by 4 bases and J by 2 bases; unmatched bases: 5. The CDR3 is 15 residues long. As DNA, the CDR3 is TGTGCCAGCAGCCGCTGGGGACAGGGGACCTACGAGCAGTACTTC. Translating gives CASSRWGQGTYEQYF.

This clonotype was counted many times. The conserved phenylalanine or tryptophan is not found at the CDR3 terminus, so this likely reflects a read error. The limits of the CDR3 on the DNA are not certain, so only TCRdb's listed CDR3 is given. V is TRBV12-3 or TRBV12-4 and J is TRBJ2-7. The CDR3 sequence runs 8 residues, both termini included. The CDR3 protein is CASSFYGL.

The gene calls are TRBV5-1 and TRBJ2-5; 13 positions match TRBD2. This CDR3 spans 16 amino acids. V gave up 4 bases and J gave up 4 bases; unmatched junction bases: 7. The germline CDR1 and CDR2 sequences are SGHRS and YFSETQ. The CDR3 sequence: CASSKLAGGPGETQYF. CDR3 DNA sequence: TGCGCCAGCAGCAAACTAGCGGGAGGGCCAGGAGAGACCCAGTACTTC.

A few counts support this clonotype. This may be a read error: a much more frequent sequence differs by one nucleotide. The CDR3 sequence: CASSEDRLAYEQYF. CDR3 in DNA: TGTGCCAGCAGTGAGGACAGGTTAGCCTACGAGCAGTACTTC. This chain joins TRBV2 and TRBJ2-7, with 7 bases matching TRBD1. The trim removed 3 bases at V and 2 bases at J, leaving 4 bases unmatched. The CDR3 has 14 residues. CDR1 is SNHLY, CDR2 FYNNEI, per germline.

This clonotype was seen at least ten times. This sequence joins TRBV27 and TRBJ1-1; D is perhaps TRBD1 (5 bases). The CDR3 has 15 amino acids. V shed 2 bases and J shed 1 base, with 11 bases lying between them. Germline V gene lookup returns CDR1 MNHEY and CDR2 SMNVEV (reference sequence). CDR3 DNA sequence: TGTGCCAGCAGTTTAAGGGGCTATGGGAACACTGAAGCTTTCTTT. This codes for CASSLRGYGNTEAFF.

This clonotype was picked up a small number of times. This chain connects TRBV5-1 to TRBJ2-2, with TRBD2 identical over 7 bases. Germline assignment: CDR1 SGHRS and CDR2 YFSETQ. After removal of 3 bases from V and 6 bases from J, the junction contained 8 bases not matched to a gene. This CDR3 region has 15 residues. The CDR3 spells CASSSGREAAGELFF. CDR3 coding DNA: TGCGCCAGCAGCTCGGGGAGGGAGGCCGCCGGGGAGCTGTTTTTT.

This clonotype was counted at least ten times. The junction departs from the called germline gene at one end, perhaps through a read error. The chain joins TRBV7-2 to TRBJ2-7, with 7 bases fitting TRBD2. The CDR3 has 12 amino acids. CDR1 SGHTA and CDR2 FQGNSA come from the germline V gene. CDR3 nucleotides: TGTGCCAGCAGCTTGGGAGGGTGGGATTGGAACTTC. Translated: CASSLGGWDWNF.

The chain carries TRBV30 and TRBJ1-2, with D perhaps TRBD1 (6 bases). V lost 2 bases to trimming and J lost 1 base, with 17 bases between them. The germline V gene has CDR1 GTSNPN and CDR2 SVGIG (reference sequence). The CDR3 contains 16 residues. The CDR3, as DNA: TGTGCCTGGAGTCTCTGGGAGGGGGAGGTTAACTATGGCTACACCTTC. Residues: CAWSLWEGEVNYGYTF.

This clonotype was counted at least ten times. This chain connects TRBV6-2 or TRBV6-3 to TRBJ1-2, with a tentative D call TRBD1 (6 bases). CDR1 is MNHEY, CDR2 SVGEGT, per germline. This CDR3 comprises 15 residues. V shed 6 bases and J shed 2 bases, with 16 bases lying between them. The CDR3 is CASSETGTVNYGYTF. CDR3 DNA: TGTGCCAGCAGCGAGACAGGCACAGTGAACTATGGCTACACCTTC.

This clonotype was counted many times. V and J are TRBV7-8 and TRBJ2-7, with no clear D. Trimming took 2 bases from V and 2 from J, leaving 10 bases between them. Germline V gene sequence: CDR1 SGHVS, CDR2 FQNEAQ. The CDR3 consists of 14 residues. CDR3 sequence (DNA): TGTGCCAGCAGCTTACTAACGGGTCCCTACGAGCAGTACTTC. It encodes CASSLLTGPYEQYF.

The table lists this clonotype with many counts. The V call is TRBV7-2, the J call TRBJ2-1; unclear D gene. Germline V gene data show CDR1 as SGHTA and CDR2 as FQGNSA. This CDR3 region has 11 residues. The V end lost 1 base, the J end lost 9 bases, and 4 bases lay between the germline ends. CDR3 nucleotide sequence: TGTGCCAGCAGCTTAGATTCTGAGCAGTTCTTC. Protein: CASSLDSEQFF.

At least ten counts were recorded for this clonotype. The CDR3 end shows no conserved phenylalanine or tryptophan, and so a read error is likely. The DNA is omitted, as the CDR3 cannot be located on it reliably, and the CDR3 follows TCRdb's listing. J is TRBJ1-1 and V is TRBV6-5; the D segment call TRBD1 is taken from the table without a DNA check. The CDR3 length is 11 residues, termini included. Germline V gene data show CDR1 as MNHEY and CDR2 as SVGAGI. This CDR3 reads CASSFPPGHKT.

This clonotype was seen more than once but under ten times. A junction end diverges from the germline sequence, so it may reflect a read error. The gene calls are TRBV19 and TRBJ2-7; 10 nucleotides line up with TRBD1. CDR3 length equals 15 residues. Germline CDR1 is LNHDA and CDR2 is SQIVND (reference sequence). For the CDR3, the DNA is TGTACCAGTAGTATTTGGACAGGGGGCTCCTACGAGCAGTACTTC. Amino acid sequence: CTSSIWTGGSYEQYF.

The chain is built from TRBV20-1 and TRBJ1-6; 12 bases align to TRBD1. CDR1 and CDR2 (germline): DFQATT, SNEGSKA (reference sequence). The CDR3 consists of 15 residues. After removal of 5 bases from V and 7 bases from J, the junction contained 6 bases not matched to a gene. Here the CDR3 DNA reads TGCAGTGCTTCGGGACAGGGGGCGCCGAATTCACCCCTCCACTTT. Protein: CSASGQGAPNSPLHF.

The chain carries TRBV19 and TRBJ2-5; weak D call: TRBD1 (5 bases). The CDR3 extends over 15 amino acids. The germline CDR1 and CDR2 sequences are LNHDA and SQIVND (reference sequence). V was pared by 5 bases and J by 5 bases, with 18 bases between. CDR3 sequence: CASSLDKGKSETQYF. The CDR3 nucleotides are TGTGCCAGTAGTTTGGACAAAGGCAAGTCGGAGACCCAGTACTTC.

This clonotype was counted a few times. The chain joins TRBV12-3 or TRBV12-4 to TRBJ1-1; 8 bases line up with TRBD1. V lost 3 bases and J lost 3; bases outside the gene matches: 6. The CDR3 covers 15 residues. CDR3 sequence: CASSFRQGKHTEAFF. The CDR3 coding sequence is TGTGCCAGCAGTTTCCGACAGGGGAAGCACACTGAAGCTTTCTTT.

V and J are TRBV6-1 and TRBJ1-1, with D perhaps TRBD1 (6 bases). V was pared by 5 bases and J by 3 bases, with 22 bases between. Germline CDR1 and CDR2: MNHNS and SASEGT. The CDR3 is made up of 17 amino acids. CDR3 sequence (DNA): TGTGCCAGCAGTAGGGGGTCTCGTATTGGATTGGACACTGAAGCTTTCTTT. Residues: CASSRGSRIGLDTEAFF.

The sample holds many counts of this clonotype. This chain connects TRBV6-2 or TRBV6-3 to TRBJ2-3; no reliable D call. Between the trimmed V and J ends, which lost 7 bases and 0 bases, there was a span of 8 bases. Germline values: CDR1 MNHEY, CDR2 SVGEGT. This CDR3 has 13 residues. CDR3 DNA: TGTGCCAGCACCCCCCAGAGCACAGATACGCAGTATTTT. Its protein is CASTPQSTDTQYF.

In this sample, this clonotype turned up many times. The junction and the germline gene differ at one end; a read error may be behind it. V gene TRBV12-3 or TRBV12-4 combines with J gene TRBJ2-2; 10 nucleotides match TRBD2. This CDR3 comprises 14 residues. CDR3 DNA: TGCGCCAGCAGTCTCCTAGCGGGAGCCGGGGAGCTGTTTTTT. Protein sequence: CASSLLAGAGELFF.

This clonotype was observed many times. The CDR3 DNA is TGCAGCGTTGGAAGGCTCGGATTAACCGGGGAGCTGTTTTTT. Translated: CSVGRLGLTGELFF. The chain combines TRBV29-1 with TRBJ2-2, with D hard to call. Germline CDR1 reads SQVTM; CDR2 reads ANQGSEA. Trimming took off 4 bases at V and 5 bases at J, with 14 bases between the two ends. The CDR3 runs to 14 residues.